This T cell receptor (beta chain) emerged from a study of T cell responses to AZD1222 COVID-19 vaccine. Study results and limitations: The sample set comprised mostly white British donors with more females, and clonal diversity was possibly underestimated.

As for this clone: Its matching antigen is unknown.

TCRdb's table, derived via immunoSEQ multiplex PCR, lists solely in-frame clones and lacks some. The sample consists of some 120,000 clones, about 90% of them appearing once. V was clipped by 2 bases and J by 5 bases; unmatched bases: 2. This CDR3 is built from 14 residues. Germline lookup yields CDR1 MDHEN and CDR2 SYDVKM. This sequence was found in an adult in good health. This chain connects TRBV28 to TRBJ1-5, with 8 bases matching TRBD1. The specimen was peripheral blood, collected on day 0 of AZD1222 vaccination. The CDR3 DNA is TGTGCCAGCAGTTTAGGGACAGGCCATCAGCCCCAGCATTTT. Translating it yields CASSLGTGHQPQHF.